This record concerns one T cell receptor (beta chain) sequence. The target antigen is unknown. The data derive from a study of T cell clonotyping in hematopoietic cell transplantation. On the study more broadly: Blood collection times were about day -28 and days 30, 100, 180 posttransplant. Study outcomes and limitations: After transplant, recipient diversity fell while pathologically expanded clonotypes grew through day 180. CD4 and CD8 repertoire contributions could not be separated without sorting. Graft donor and pretransplant recipient Inverse Simpson Index values predicted broader posttransplant TCR diversity.

Generated by immunoSEQ multiplex PCR, the TCRdb table keeps only in-frame clones and is missing some. Of 1,500 to 2,000 clones in the sample, 90% to 95% are singletons; the top ten hold 7.9%. Trimming removed 4 bases from V and 3 bases from J; junction bases left unmatched: 12. The CDR3 loop spans 17 amino acids. Germline V gene data show CDR1 as SEHNR and CDR2 as FQNEAQ (reference sequence). The chain is built from TRBV7-9 and TRBJ2-5; 9 bases agree with TRBD1. The sequenced sample was PBMCs, obtained at the time of graft-versus-host disease after allogeneic stem cell transplant. This sequence was found in a male patient between 18 and 35 years old who had an allogeneic stem cell transplant from a related donor, so the T cells may come from the graft donor. Some clones in this sample may be carry-over from other donors' samples. The CDR3 loop is CASSSGLQGAEEETQYF. The DNA for the CDR3 is TGTGCCAGCAGCTCCGGCTTACAGGGGGCTGAGGAAGAGACCCAGTACTTC.